The 28 T cell receptor beta chains below come from one sample, sequenced in a study of graft-versus-host responses after intestinal transplantation. These TCRs are of unknown antigen specificity. Measured with immunoSEQ multiplex PCR; TCRdb has only the in-frame clones, and not every one. The sample carries tens of thousands of clones, about 94% recorded once. The sample consisted of unstimulated CD4+ T cells sorted from spleen or lymph node cells, taken before transplant. The receptors come from a human donor who was the organ donor for an intestinal transplant.

This chain links TRBV11-2 with TRBJ1-6; D uncertain. CDR1 is SGHAT, CDR2 FQNNGV, per germline. The CDR3 sequence is 13 residues long. V was shortened by 4 bases and J by 7 bases, with 8 bases between the two germline ends. CDR3 nucleotide sequence: TGTGCCAGCAGCTCCTCGGGGAATTCACCCCTCCACTTT. It yields the protein CASSSSGNSPLHF.

V and J are TRBV19 and TRBJ1-2; possible D gene TRBD1, 5 bases. The CDR3 runs 12 residues. Trimming removed 7 bases at V and 4 bases at J, with 10 bases between. Germline V gene data show CDR1 as LNHDA and CDR2 as SQIVND (reference sequence). The CDR3 DNA sequence: TGTGCCAGTAAACGGGGGGGCTATGGCTACACCTTC. It codes for CASKRGGYGYTF.

The chain has TRBV19 and TRBJ2-6, with 8 bases lining up with TRBD1. V shed 6 bases and J 3 bases; nucleotides not matched to a gene: 10. Germline CDR1 is LNHDA and CDR2 is SQIVND (reference sequence). This CDR3 spans 17 amino acids. CDR3 in amino acids: CASRGKQGVVGANVLTF. The CDR3, as DNA: TGTGCCAGTAGGGGAAAACAGGGGGTGGTTGGGGCCAACGTCCTGACTTTC.

This sequence joins TRBV4-1 and TRBJ1-2; TRBD1 agrees at 9 bases. The CDR3 is 14 amino acids. Looked up from germline, CDR1 is MGHRA and CDR2 is YSYEKL. The V and J ends lost 5 bases and 2 bases, in that order; junction bases with no gene match: 3. CDR3 amino acids: CASSWTGDNYGYTF. For the CDR3, the DNA is TGCGCCAGCAGCTGGACAGGGGACAACTATGGCTACACCTTC.

Note on this clone: At one of its ends the junction is not consistent with the germline gene, which may arise from a read error. V is TRBV2 and J is TRBJ2-5, with no clear D. This CDR3 has 13 amino acids. The germline V gene encodes CDR1 SNHLY and CDR2 FYNNEI. CDR3 sequence reads: CASSVGWQEAQYF. The CDR3 DNA reads as TGTGCCAGCAGTGTGGGATGGCAAGAGGCCCAGTACTTC.

The chain recombines TRBV7-8 with TRBJ1-6; D gene unclear. Germline V CDR1 and CDR2: SGHVS, FQNEAQ. Trimming stripped 1 base from V and 8 bases from J, with 15 bases between. The CDR3 sequence is 16 residues long. CDR3 protein: CASSLVSGSAYSPLHF. The DNA of the CDR3 is TGTGCCAGCAGCTTAGTTTCCGGCAGTGCGTATTCACCCCTCCACTTT.

The chain uses TRBV6-5 and TRBJ1-2; 9 bases map to TRBD1. This CDR3 comprises 14 residues. The trim removed 6 bases at V and 4 bases at J, leaving 6 bases unmatched. The germline V gene encodes CDR1 MNHEY and CDR2 SVGAGI. The CDR3 DNA reads TGTGCCAGCAGCCCTGGACAGGGGCCCTATGGCTACACCTTC. Translated: CASSPGQGPYGYTF.

This sequence joins TRBV2 and TRBJ1-3, with 8 bases matching TRBD1. This CDR3 is built from 16 residues. The trim removed 7 bases at V and 0 bases at J, leaving 8 bases unmatched. CDR1 and CDR2 from the germline V gene are SNHLY and FYNNEI. CDR3 protein: CASTGQGVLSGNTIYF. The CDR3 DNA follows: TGTGCCAGCACTGGACAGGGAGTGCTCTCTGGAAACACCATATATTTT.

V is TRBV9 and J is TRBJ2-3; the D is unclear. In germline, CDR1 is SGDLS, CDR2 YYNGEE. CDR3 length: 13 amino acids. The V end lost 3 bases, the J end lost 8 bases, and 13 bases lay between the germline ends. The CDR3 spells CASSALEEGTQYF. The CDR3 nucleotides read TGTGCCAGCAGCGCCCTCGAGGAAGGTACGCAGTATTTT.

The chain joins TRBV4-3 to TRBJ1-2; the D gene is possibly TRBD1 (6 bases). From germline, CDR1 is LGHNA and CDR2 YSLEER. Trimming left V 0 bases short and J 4 bases short, with 12 bases between. The CDR3 extends over 15 amino acids. CDR3 in amino acids: CASSQDLRGVYGYTF. Written as DNA, the CDR3 is TGCGCCAGCAGCCAAGACCTCAGGGGAGTCTATGGCTACACCTTC.

This chain joins TRBV7-3 and TRBJ2-1; D possibly corresponds to TRBD2 (5 bases). V gave up 4 bases and J gave up 5 bases, with 6 bases separating them. The CDR3 sequence is 12 residues long. CDR1 and CDR2 (germline): SGHTA, FQGTGA. CDR3 in amino acids: CASSSTNNEQFF. The CDR3, as DNA: TGTGCCAGCAGCTCGACTAACAATGAGCAGTTCTTC. Full variable domain (rest looked up from reference TRBV7-3 and TRBJ2-1): GAGVSQTPSNKVTEKGKYVELRCDPISGHTALYWYRQSLGQGPEFLIYFQGTGAADDSGLPNDRFFAVRPEGSVSTLKIQRTERGDSAVYLCASSSTNNEQFFGPGTRLTVL.

The chain uses TRBV30 and TRBJ1-5; D ambiguous. The CDR3 is 13 residues long. Germline-derived CDR1 and CDR2 are GTSNPN and SVGIG (reference sequence). Trimming shortened V by 1 base and J by 5 bases, and 9 bases separated the two germline ends. DNA of the CDR3: TGTGCCTGGAGTGCGGCACTTTATCAGCCCCAGCATTTT. Its protein is CAWSAALYQPQHF.

The count of this clone is one. CDR3 in amino acids: CASSQEPRGAGELFF. In DNA, the CDR3 is TGCGCCAGCAGCCAAGAACCGCGGGGGGCCGGGGAGCTGTTTTTT. The rearrangement uses TRBV4-1 and TRBJ2-2; the match to TRBD2 covers 8 bases. The J segment lost 6 bases and the V segment lost 0 bases, leaving 3 bases of the junction unmatched. The CDR3 has 15 residues. CDR1 is MGHRA and CDR2 is YSYEKL in the germline V gene.

The V call is TRBV7-3, the J call TRBJ2-3; D unresolved. Trimming stripped 2 bases from V and 6 bases from J, with 9 bases between. This CDR3 has 13 residues. The V gene's germline CDR1 is SGHTA and CDR2 FQGTGA. CDR3 bases: TGTGCCAGCAGCTTAGGTACCGGGGATACGCAGTATTTT. Its protein is CASSLGTGDTQYF.

This chain joins TRBV27 and TRBJ2-1; maybe TRBD2 (5 bases). Trimming removed 1 base from V and 4 bases from J, with 11 bases in between. Germline V gene sequence: CDR1 MNHEY, CDR2 SMNVEV (reference sequence). This CDR3 is built from 15 residues. The chain's CDR3 is CASSLLGRRYNEQFF. CDR3 DNA sequence: TGTGCCAGCAGTTTATTAGGGAGAAGGTACAATGAGCAGTTCTTC.

The chain recombines TRBV7-2 with TRBJ2-7; 10 bases agree with TRBD1. The CDR3 is 15 amino acids. The J segment lost 4 bases and the V segment lost 5 bases, leaving 8 bases of the junction unmatched. In germline, CDR1 is SGHTA, CDR2 FQGNSA. The CDR3 reads CASSPRQGAWYEQYF. CDR3 nucleotide sequence: TGTGCCAGCAGCCCGAGACAGGGGGCTTGGTACGAGCAGTACTTC. The whole variable domain, remainder taken from reference TRBV7-2 and TRBJ2-7, is GAGVSQSPSNKVTEKGKDVELRCDPISGHTALYWYRQSLGQGLEFLIYFQGNSAPDKSGLPSDRFSAERTGGSVSTLTIQRTQQEDSAVYLCASSPRQGAWYEQYFGPGTRLTVT.

CDR3 sequence: CASSPIWVGYTF. The DNA of the CDR3 is TGTGCCAGCAGCCCGATTTGGGTGGGCTACACCTTC. The V call is TRBV7-2, the J call TRBJ1-2; D not certain. Germline V gene sequence: CDR1 SGHTA, CDR2 FQGNSA. CDR3 length: 12 residues. Trimming took 5 bases from V and 8 from J, leaving 12 bases between them. The full variable domain, rest sourced from reference TRBV7-2 and TRBJ1-2, is GAGVSQSPSNKVTEKGKDVELRCDPISGHTALYWYRQSLGQGLEFLIYFQGNSAPDKSGLPSDRFSAERTGGSVSTLTIQRTQQEDSAVYLCASSPIWVGYTFGSGTRLTVV.

This clone has a single count. In DNA form, the CDR3 reads TGTGCCATCAGTGAGTCTTTTTCGGAGACAAAGTTTTACGAGCAGTACTTC. As protein: CAISESFSETKFYEQYF. This sequence joins TRBV10-3 and TRBJ2-7, with unresolved D. V lost 0 bases and J 4 bases, leaving 19 bases between the germline ends. The CDR3 length is 17 residues. CDR1 ENHRY and CDR2 SYGVKD come from the germline V gene.

The chain couples TRBV6-5 to TRBJ2-7, with 12 bases fitting TRBD2. Per the germline V gene, CDR1 is MNHEY and CDR2 is SVGAGI. CDR3 length: 14 residues. Trimming at V came to 5 bases and at J to 3 bases, leaving 2 bases not matched to a gene. CDR3 in amino acids: CASSRLAGVYEQYF. The CDR3 coding sequence is TGTGCCAGCAGTCGACTAGCGGGGGTCTACGAGCAGTACTTC.

This rearrangement joins TRBV7-3 to TRBJ2-2; no reliable D call. There are 16 residues in the CDR3. Germline V gene lookup returns CDR1 SGHTA and CDR2 FQGTGA. Between the trimmed V and J ends, which lost 2 bases and 1 base, there was a span of 11 bases. The CDR3 coding sequence is TGTGCCAGCAGCTTAGCGGCAGCCCAGAACACCGGGGAGCTGTTTTTT. It encodes CASSLAAAQNTGELFF. Based on the CDR3 plus reference TRBV7-3 and TRBJ2-2, the full variable domain is GAGVSQTPSNKVTEKGKYVELRCDPISGHTALYWYRQSLGQGPEFLIYFQGTGAADDSGLPNDRFFAVRPEGSVSTLKIQRTERGDSAVYLCASSLAAAQNTGELFFGEGSRLTVL.

The chain combines TRBV18 with TRBJ1-2; TRBD1 matches 10 bases. Trimming took 1 base from V and 2 from J; bases not matched to a gene: 10. The length of the CDR3 is 18 residues. The V gene's germline CDR1 is KGHSH and CDR2 LQKENI. CDR3 protein: CASSPLTGGVGGNYGYTF. For the CDR3, the DNA is TGTGCCAGCTCACCACTGACAGGGGGCGTCGGGGGGAACTATGGCTACACCTTC.

V and J are TRBV27 and TRBJ2-5; D is perhaps TRBD1 or TRBD2 (5 bases each). V dropped 4 bases and J dropped 7 bases, with 16 bases sitting between them. The germline V gene has CDR1 MNHEY and CDR2 SMNVEV (reference sequence). This CDR3 spans 14 amino acids. CDR3 bases: TGTGCCAGCAGTTCAGGGTCCTACCGGGGGACCCAGTACTTC. Encoded protein: CASSSGSYRGTQYF.

The V gene is TRBV7-2, the J gene TRBJ2-3; D may match TRBD1 or TRBD2 (5 bases each). Germline assignment: CDR1 SGHTA and CDR2 FQGNSA. V was cut by 5 bases and J by 6 bases, with 15 bases left in between. This CDR3 comprises 14 residues. DNA for the CDR3: TGTGCCAGCAGCCCGGGGTGGGGCGGGGATACGCAGTATTTT. Encoded protein: CASSPGWGGDTQYF.

The sample holds a few counts of this clone. CDR3 DNA: TGTGCCAGCAGCTTACAGGGGGGATTGGGTGGCTACACCTTC. As protein: CASSLQGGLGGYTF. This chain connects TRBV7-2 to TRBJ1-2, with 7 nucleotides matching TRBD1. Germline CDR1 is SGHTA and CDR2 is FQGNSA. The CDR3 has 14 residues. V trimming: 2 bases; J trimming: 7 bases; junction bases outside the gene matches: 7.

The J gene is TRBJ2-2, the V gene TRBV13; possibly TRBD1 or TRBD2 for D (5 bases each). Germline V gene lookup returns CDR1 PRHDT and CDR2 FYEKMQ (reference sequence). Trimming stripped 1 base from V and 4 bases from J, with 25 bases between. CDR3 length equals 20 residues. The CDR3 loop reads CASSLASTPGRYRGTGELFF. CDR3 in DNA: TGTGCCAGCAGCTTAGCCTCTACCCCGGGGCGATATAGGGGCACCGGGGAGCTGTTTTTT. The whole variable domain, remainder taken from reference TRBV13 and TRBJ2-2, is AAGVIQSPRHLIKEKRETATLKCYPIPRHDTVYWYQQGPGQDPQFLISFYEKMQSDKGSIPDRFSAQQFSDYHSELNMSSLELGDSALYFCASSLASTPGRYRGTGELFFGEGSRLTVL.

The chain links TRBV19 to TRBJ2-6; TRBD1 matches 7 bases. The trim removed 3 bases at V and 2 bases at J, leaving 1 base unmatched. This CDR3 is 15 amino acids long. CDR1 and CDR2 (germline): LNHDA, SQIVND (reference sequence). DNA for the CDR3: TGTGCCAGTAGTATCCAGGGGGCTGGGGCCAACGTCCTGACTTTC. Its protein product is CASSIQGAGANVLTF.

The chain recombines TRBV6-4 with TRBJ2-5; D call uncertain. The DNA end is more similar to TRBJ2-7, so the J call may be wrong. The CDR3 has 12 residues. From germline, CDR1 is MRHNA and CDR2 SNTAGT. This chain's CDR3 is CARLRLTDEQYF. The DNA of the CDR3 is TGTGCCAGACTCAGGTTAACGGACGAGCAGTACTTC.

This clone came up once. The genes are TRBV4-1 and TRBJ1-2; D unresolved. The CDR3 is 13 residues long. From germline, CDR1 is MGHRA and CDR2 YSYEKL. The ends were cut back, 4 bases at V and 0 bases at J, with 6 bases in the middle. CDR3 nucleotide sequence: TGCGCCAGCAGCCTTCCGGCTAACTATGGCTACACCTTC. Protein product: CASSLPANYGYTF.